The clone carrying this TCR beta chain turned up a few times. The antigen remains unidentified. Only in-frame clones appear in the TCRdb table, and some are missing; sequencing was by immunoSEQ multiplex PCR. The sample includes about 240,000 clones, approximately 88% of them seen just once. This specimen comes from a study of Ad26.COV2.S vaccination and SARS-CoV-2 variants. Study overall: The trial was COV1001 and the donor's arm was Ad26.COV2.S. Once, or twice with 56 days between doses, Ad26.COV2.S was given intramuscularly. Study-wide results and caveats: Responses of spike-specific T cells (both CD8+ and CD4+) reportedly showed substantial breadth after vaccination. Among vaccine recipients, spike-specific TCR breadth exceeded that of placebo recipients.

Treatment specified: about 20 received Ad26.COV2.S at low or high dose, single or two shots; about 5 received placebo; per-sample allocation not given. All samples were drawn on day 63, counting from the first vaccine or placebo injection. With 6 bases clipped from V and 4 bases from J, the junction kept 10 bases outside the gene matches. Germline assignment: CDR1 KGHSH and CDR2 LQKENI. This CDR3 is 15 amino acids long. The chain has TRBV18 and TRBJ2-7; 9 bases map to TRBD1. The receptor comes from a person between 18 and 65 years old who received the Ad26.COV2.S COVID-19 vaccine or a placebo. The sequences come from peripheral blood, collected in a trial of Ad26.COV2.S vaccine versus placebo. The CDR3 is CASSQGQGIGYEQYF. CDR3 sequence (DNA): TGTGCCAGCTCGCAGGGACAGGGCATAGGGTACGAGCAGTACTTC.